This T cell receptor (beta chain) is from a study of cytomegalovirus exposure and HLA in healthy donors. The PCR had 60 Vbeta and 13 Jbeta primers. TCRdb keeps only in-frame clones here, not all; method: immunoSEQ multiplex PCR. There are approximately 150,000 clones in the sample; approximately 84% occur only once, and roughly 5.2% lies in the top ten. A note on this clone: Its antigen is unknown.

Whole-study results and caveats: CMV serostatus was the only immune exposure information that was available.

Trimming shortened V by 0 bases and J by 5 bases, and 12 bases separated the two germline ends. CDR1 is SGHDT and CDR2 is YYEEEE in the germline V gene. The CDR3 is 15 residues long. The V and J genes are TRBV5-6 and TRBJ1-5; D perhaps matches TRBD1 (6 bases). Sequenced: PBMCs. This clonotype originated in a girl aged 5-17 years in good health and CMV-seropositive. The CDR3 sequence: CASSLGGGAYQPQHF. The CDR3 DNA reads TGTGCCAGCAGCTTGGGCGGGGGGGCTTATCAGCCCCAGCATTTT.